This T cell receptor (beta chain) is drawn from a study of neurological immune-mediated disorders. In the study overall: The 35 or so multiple sclerosis patients comprised around 30 relapsing-remitting and 3 secondary progressive cases.

This clonotype was found many times. The antigen is unknown. In TCRdb, the 5' RACE reads were re-called with MiXCR into one record per CDR3 protein. The repertoire holds more than 75,000 distinct CDR3 sequences, with 4% to 6% as singletons. Study-wide findings and caveats: TCR clonal expansion peaked in HTLV-1-associated myelopathy patients and was lowest in multiple sclerosis patients. CDR3 amino acid sequences found in expanded clones were never shared across subjects, suggesting private repertoires in all groups.

This CDR3 comprises 14 residues. The germline V gene has CDR1 DFQATT and CDR2 SNEGSKA (reference sequence). V gave up 3 bases and J gave up 1 base; unmatched junction bases: 5. Unsorted libraries came from 2 million PBMCs stored at -80 °C. V is TRBV20-1 and J is TRBJ1-1; TRBD1 agrees at 7 bases. Sequencing input: PBMCs. This receptor was identified in a woman aged 25 to 39 with multiple sclerosis. CDR3 sequence reads: CSASRGGGNTEAFF. DNA for the CDR3: TGCAGTGCTAGTCGAGGGGGCGGGAACACTGAAGCTTTCTTT.